The rows below give T cell receptor beta chains drawn from one sample of a study of beta chain features in type 1 diabetes. Libraries were prepared by immunoSEQ multiplex PCR; TCRdb keeps only in-frame clonotypes and omits some of them. The sample consists of about 900,000 clones, 15% to 20% of them appearing once. The specimen sequenced was naive CD4+ T cells from blood. These receptor sequences come from a woman aged 18-29 years in good health. Each CDR3 is given with its conserved first and last residue. Fields, in order: V gene, J gene, D gene, clone size, CDR3 DNA, CDR3 protein. D genes are given only for firm matches. Only part of the rows carry a size: once, few, many, or a class if the clone is expanded.

TRBV18	TRBJ2-3	TRBD1	few	TGTGCCAGCTCACTGAAAAGGACAGGGGTACGAGCAGATACGCAGTATTTT	CASSLKRTGVRADTQYF
TRBV28	TRBJ1-4	TRBD1	NA	TGTGCCAGCAGTTCTCGGACAGGGGGCTCCTTAGGGGAAAAACTGTTTTTT	CASSSRTGGSLGEKLFF
TRBV19	TRBJ2-7	NA	NA	TGTGCCAGTAGCATGGGACCAAGGGGGGACTACGAGCAGTACTTC	CASSMGPRGDYEQYF
TRBV7-2	TRBJ1-2	NA	NA	TGTGCCAGCAGCCCCCGCGGAGGGGGAGGCTACACCTTC	CASSPRGGGGYTF
TRBV2	TRBJ2-1	NA	NA	TGTGCCAGCATTCCCGGGGAGGGGGGTGGTGAGCAGTTCTTC	CASIPGEGGGEQFF
TRBV9	TRBJ2-5	NA	few	TGTGCCAGCAGCGTAAACGGGGGGACCCAGTACTTC	CASSVNGGTQYF
TRBV29-1	TRBJ2-1	TRBD2	few	TGCAGCGTTGATATAGCGGGGAGGGGTGAGCAGTTCTTC	CSVDIAGRGEQFF
TRBV7-8	TRBJ2-7	NA	NA	TGTGCCAGCAGCGCCCCGCAGGGCGAGCAGTACTTC	CASSAPQGEQYF
TRBV7-2	TRBJ2-7	TRBD2	few	TGTGCCAGCAGCTGGACTAGCGGTAGCTCCTACGAGCAGTACTTC	CASSWTSGSSYEQYF
TRBV28	TRBJ2-1	TRBD2	few	TGTGCCAGCAGACCTATAGCGGGCTCCTCCTACAATGAGCAGTTCTTC	CASRPIAGSSYNEQFF
TRBV25-1	TRBJ1-3	NA	few	TGTGCCAGCAGTGTTCATGAGGGTCGAAACACCATATATTTT	CASSVHEGRNTIYF
TRBV28	TRBJ2-6	NA	few	TGTGCCAGCAGGAAACCACTAGGATCTGGGGCCAACGTCCTGACTTTC	CASRKPLGSGANVLTF
TRBV9	TRBJ2-3	NA	NA	TGTGCCAGCAGCGACCCGGACCTTCGCACAGATACGCAGTATTTT	CASSDPDLRTDTQYF
TRBV2	TRBJ2-7	NA	NA	TGTGCCAGCAGCTTAGACAGATTCTCCTACGAGCAGTACTTC	CASSLDRFSYEQYF
TRBV5-6	TRBJ2-1	TRBD1	few	TGTGCCAGCAGCTTGTTCCCGGGGACAGGGGATTACAATGAGCAGTTCTTC	CASSLFPGTGDYNEQFF
TRBV5-4	TRBJ2-4	TRBD1	NA	TGTGCCAGCAGCTTGGGGAACAGGGGAGCCTTAAACATTCAGTACTTC	CASSLGNRGALNIQYF
TRBV20-1	TRBJ1-2	NA	NA	TGCGGTGGGGGCAGGACGGACGGCTACACCTTC	CGGGRTDGYTF
TRBV5-8	TRBJ2-1	TRBD2	NA	TGTGCCAGCAGCCCTCGACTAGCGGTGTTTAATGAGCAGTTCTTC	CASSPRLAVFNEQFF
TRBV9	TRBJ2-2	NA	NA	TGTGCCAGCACCCAAGTGGCGGCCGGTACGGGGGAGCTGTTTTTT	CASTQVAAGTGELFF
TRBV9	TRBJ2-1	NA	NA	TGTGCCAGCAGCGTCGGCCTCCTACCCCGGAATGAGCAGTTCTTC	CASSVGLLPRNEQFF
TRBV28	TRBJ2-7	NA	NA	TGTGCCAGCAGTTTATCACAGGGTTCCTACGAGCAGTACTTC	CASSLSQGSYEQYF
TRBV25-1	TRBJ2-7	NA	few	TGTGCCAGCAGTGAAATGGGTGACTGGTACGAGCAGTACTTC	CASSEMGDWYEQYF
TRBV7-2	TRBJ2-3	NA	few	TGTGCCAGCAGCCCCCTGTTTAGCACAGATACGCAGTATTTT	CASSPLFSTDTQYF
TRBV28	TRBJ2-7	NA	few	TGTGCCAGCAGTTTTCCGGGACGCTACGAGCAGTACTTC	CASSFPGRYEQYF
TRBV27	TRBJ2-1	NA	NA	TGTGCCAGCAGGAAGGACATTTGGAATGAGCAGTTCTTC	CASRKDIWNEQFF
TRBV6-5	TRBJ1-1	NA	NA	TGTGCCAGCAGTCCACAGGTAGCCGGCGCCGAAGCTTTCTTT	CASSPQVAGAEAFF
TRBV28	TRBJ2-7	NA	NA	TGTGCCAGCAGTTCGACCGGGGGCTCCTACGAGCAGTACTTC	CASSSTGGSYEQYF
TRBV2	TRBJ1-1	NA	NA	TGTGCCAGCAAAGACGTCGGGACTGAAGCTTTCTTT	CASKDVGTEAFF
TRBV6-5	TRBJ1-2	NA	few	TGTGCCAGCAGTTACTCCCCCGTCCGACAAGGCTACACCTTC	CASSYSPVRQGYTF
TRBV28	TRBJ2-4	NA	few	TGTGCCAGCAGTTTCAGGGTAGGGGAAAACATTCAGTACTTC	CASSFRVGENIQYF
TRBV7-9	TRBJ1-1	NA	NA	TGTGCCAGCAGCTTAGCAGGGTTGGGAAACACTGAAGCTTTCTTT	CASSLAGLGNTEAFF
TRBV29-1	TRBJ2-2	NA	NA	TGCAGCGTTGACGGGGGGAACACCGGGGAGCTGTTTTTT	CSVDGGNTGELFF
TRBV5-1	TRBJ2-3	TRBD1	few	TGCGCCAGCAGCTTGGAACTGACAGGGGGCGCATCAGATACGCAGTATTTT	CASSLELTGGASDTQYF
TRBV5-4	TRBJ1-1	TRBD1	few	TGTGCCAGCAGCTTTGATAGGGGGCGAGGGAGTGAAGCTTTCTTT	CASSFDRGRGSEAFF
TRBV7-9	TRBJ2-1	TRBD2	NA	TGTGCCAGCAGCTTATCGCTAGCGGGCAACAATGAGCAGTTCTTC	CASSLSLAGNNEQFF
TRBV7-9	TRBJ2-4	NA	NA	TGTGCCAGCAGTTTTGCCGCCCTACGGACCTCATGGTACTTC	CASSFAALRTSWYF
TRBV4-1	TRBJ2-1	NA	NA	TGCGCCAGCAGCCAAGAGGGACTTTGGGAGGCCTACAATGAGCAGTTCTTC	CASSQEGLWEAYNEQFF
TRBV28	TRBJ2-4	NA	few	TGTGCCAGCAGGGGAGACAGGCTCAAAAACATTCAGTACTTC	CASRGDRLKNIQYF
TRBV14	TRBJ2-5	NA	NA	TGTGCCAGCAGCCAAGATAGTCGTCGGCAGTACTTC	CASSQDSRRQYF
TRBV2	TRBJ2-3	NA	NA	TGTGCCAGCAGTGTACAGGGCACAGATACGCAGTATTTT	CASSVQGTDTQYF
TRBV4-2	TRBJ1-4	TRBD1	NA	TGTGCCAGCAGCCTCGAGGGGACAGGGGGCACAACTAATGAAAAACTGTTTTTT	CASSLEGTGGTTNEKLFF
TRBV7-9	TRBJ1-3	NA	few	TGTGCCAGCAGCTTAGCGGGACTCAGGGCCTCTGGAAACACCATATATTTT	CASSLAGLRASGNTIYF